The present T cell receptor (beta chain) was sequenced within a study of cytomegalovirus exposure and HLA in healthy donors. Study-wide results and caveats: Later, an analysis found that TCR clusters from the first cohort tended to co-occur in the 110 or so validation repertoires. It was confirmed in vitro that a few of the CMV-associated chains were specific for CMV antigens. According to reports, the classifier identified cytomegalovirus status with high specificity and sensitivity.

Notes on this clone: Its antigen is undetermined.

Trimming took 3 bases from V and 2 from J, leaving 8 bases between them. The CDR3 has 13 residues. Germline CDR1 and CDR2: SGHVS and FNYEAQ. Data came from immunoSEQ multiplex PCR; TCRdb stores just in-frame clones and leaves some out. The table lists around 86,000 clones, approximately 94% of them singletons. The sample was PBMCs. The gene calls are TRBV7-6 and TRBJ2-7, with unresolved D. The receptor comes from a woman aged 25 to 39 in good health and CMV-seropositive. In nucleotides, the CDR3 is TGTGCCAGCAGCTTGCGGCCAACCTACGAGCAGTACTTC. Translation: CASSLRPTYEQYF.